This section outlines one T cell receptor (beta chain) sequence together with its context. J lost 5 bases, V lost 4 bases, and 7 bases had no gene match. CDR3 length equals 14 residues. Looked up from germline, CDR1 is KGHDR and CDR2 is SFDVKD. The record originates from a study of blood T cell repertoires in COVID-19. The wider study: Acute and convalescent COVID-19 samples came from the United States, Italy and Spain. Sources were T cells, B-cell-depleted T cells, or PBMCs; the material itself was cDNA or gDNA.

Generated by immunoSEQ multiplex PCR, the TCRdb table keeps only in-frame clones and is missing some. The sample lists roughly 42,000 clones; about 91% were seen once. The source material was peripheral blood. J is TRBJ2-7 and V is TRBV24-1; TRBD1 agrees at 7 bases. The receptor was derived from a human donor in a cohort sampled during active COVID-19. CDR3 loop: CATSDSFTGDEQYF. In nucleotides, the CDR3 is TGTGCCACCAGTGACAGTTTTACAGGGGACGAGCAGTACTTC.